A selection of T cell receptor beta chains follows, all from one sample in a study of T-cell reconstitution after alpha-beta-depleted transplantation in children. From the PCR reads, TCRdb called clonotypes with MiXCR, one entry per CDR3 protein. Of 550,000 to 800,000 distinct CDR3 sequences in the sample, around 12% were seen once. The specimen was PBMCs, collected before TCRalphabeta/CD19-depleted stem cell transplant. The receptors were sampled from a girl aged 2-10 years with congenital amegakaryocytic thrombocytopenia, due to receive a stem cell transplant. Both conserved end residues are part of each CDR3. Each record gives: D gene, clone size, J gene, V gene, CDR3 protein, CDR3 DNA. The D gene is left open where the match is weak. Part of the rows lack a size; the others show once, few, many or a class for expanded clones.

>TRBD2|NA|TRBJ2-3|TRBV6-1
CASSIAGENTDTQYF
TGTGCCAGCAGCATAGCGGGAGAGAATACAGATACGCAGTATTTT
>TRBD1|few|TRBJ1-1|TRBV7-9
CASSLPVGQGHTEAFF
TGTGCCAGCAGCTTGCCCGTGGGACAGGGTCACACTGAAGCTTTCTTT
>NA|many|TRBJ2-1|TRBV12-3/TRBV12-4
CASSSPGNAQFF
TGTGCCAGCAGCTCCCCCGGGAATGCGCAGTTCTTC
>NA|many|TRBJ1-3|TRBV29-1
CSVDPGFSGNTIYF
TGCAGCGTAGATCCGGGATTCTCTGGAAACACCATATATTTT
>NA|NA|TRBJ1-4|TRBV7-9
CASSFLSTEKLFF
TGTGCCAGCAGCTTTCTGTCGACCGAAAAACTGTTTTTT
>TRBD2|many|TRBJ2-1|TRBV6-8
CASSYSIWREWNEQFF
TGTGCCAGCAGTTACTCGATTTGGCGGGAGTGGAATGAGCAGTTCTTC
>NA|NA|TRBJ2-7|TRBV6-2/TRBV6-3
CASSFPRDEEGYEQYF
TGTGCCAGCAGTTTCCCCCGGGACGAAGAGGGATACGAGCAGTACTTC
>NA|many|TRBJ2-7|TRBV20-1
CSARGTMSLYEQYF
TGCAGTGCTAGAGGGACTATGAGCCTCTACGAGCAGTACTTC
>TRBD2|few|TRBJ2-3|TRBV25-1
CASSASGTSGTDTQYF
TGTGCCAGCAGTGCCTCCGGGACTAGCGGGACAGATACGCAGTATTTT
>TRBD1|few|TRBJ2-2|TRBV7-3
CASTLAGGTGELFF
TGTGCCAGCACCCTAGCAGGGGGCACCGGGGAGCTGTTTTTT
>NA|many|TRBJ2-3|TRBV29-1
CSVGRLRSGPDTQYF
TGCAGCGTTGGTCGGTTACGGTCAGGGCCAGATACGCAGTATTTT
>TRBD2|NA|TRBJ2-7|TRBV20-1
CSARSPSGSLYEQYF
TGCAGTGCTAGATCGCCTAGCGGGAGTCTCTACGAGCAGTACTTC
>NA|many|TRBJ1-4|TRBV20-1
CSARVEGLFEKLFF
TGCAGTGCTAGAGTGGAGGGGTTGTTTGAAAAACTGTTTTTT
>NA|few|TRBJ2-3|TRBV5-1
CASSLDRTRSGTQYF
TGCGCCAGCAGCTTGGACAGGACCAGATCTGGTACGCAGTATTTT
>NA|few|TRBJ2-7|TRBV28
CASRAERRSYEQYF
TGTGCCAGCAGGGCTGAGCGGCGGTCCTACGAGCAGTACTTC
>NA|many|TRBJ1-3|TRBV30
CAWSVEYGNTIYF
TGTGCCTGGAGTGTAGAATACGGAAACACCATATATTTT
>NA|many|TRBJ1-1|TRBV9
CASSVEGWTSTEAFF
TGTGCCAGCAGCGTAGAGGGCTGGACCTCCACTGAAGCTTTCTTT
>NA|NA|TRBJ2-3|TRBV10-3
CATKLDSGTDTQYF
TGTGCCACAAAACTAGACTCGGGCACAGATACGCAGTATTTT
>NA|many|TRBJ2-1|TRBV7-9
CASSLALIGDYNEQFF
TGTGCCAGCAGCTTAGCCCTTATCGGGGACTACAATGAGCAGTTCTTC
>NA|many|TRBJ2-3|TRBV20-1
CSASEDSRSTTDTQYF
TGCAGTGCTAGTGAAGACAGTCGATCCACTACAGATACGCAGTATTTT
>NA|few|TRBJ1-5|TRBV12-3/TRBV12-4
CASSLSYGGAPNQPQHF
TGTGCCAGCAGTTTGTCATACGGAGGAGCACCGAATCAGCCCCAGCATTTT
>NA|NA|TRBJ2-5|TRBV11-2
CASSLAPQDQETQYF
TGTGCCAGCAGTCTAGCCCCACAGGACCAAGAGACCCAGTACTTC
>TRBD2|few|TRBJ2-7|TRBV7-2
CASSPTGSSGYYEQYF
TGTGCCAGCAGCCCAACGGGGTCTAGCGGTTACTACGAGCAGTACTTC
>NA|many|TRBJ2-7|TRBV20-1
CSASAGPSYEQYF
TGCAGTGCTAGCGCAGGGCCTTCCTACGAGCAGTACTTC
>NA|NA|TRBJ2-1|TRBV29-1
CSVEDPVVEQFF
TGCAGCGTTGAAGATCCGGTGGTTGAGCAGTTCTTC
>NA|few|TRBJ2-1|TRBV14
CADNWGINNEQFF
TGTGCAGACAACTGGGGGATCAACAATGAGCAGTTCTTC
>NA|many|TRBJ2-5|TRBV20-1
CSALAGDAETQYF
TGCAGTGCTCTGGCAGGGGACGCCGAGACCCAGTACTTC
>TRBD1|many|TRBJ1-2|TRBV12-3/TRBV12-4
CASSSTGGGYTF
TGTGCCAGCAGTTCAACAGGGGGTGGCTACACCTTC
>TRBD2|NA|TRBJ2-2|TRBV28
CASSTDRLAQGTGELFF
TGTGCCAGCAGTACCGACCGACTAGCTCAGGGCACCGGGGAGCTGTTTTTT
>NA|NA|TRBJ1-5|TRBV6-1
CASSAFYRVGQPQHF
TGTGCCAGCAGTGCGTTCTACAGGGTCGGGCAGCCCCAGCATTTT
>NA|NA|TRBJ2-5|TRBV10-3
CAISESRRTMETQYF
TGTGCCATCAGTGAGTCGAGGAGGACAATGGAGACCCAGTACTTC
>NA|many|TRBJ2-3|TRBV29-1
CSVEDGKGTDTQYF
TGCAGCGTTGAAGATGGGAAGGGGACAGATACGCAGTATTTT
>TRBD2|many|TRBJ2-1|TRBV10-3
CAISLREGREQFF
TGTGCCATCAGCTTGCGGGAGGGACGTGAGCAGTTCTTC
>TRBD1|many|TRBJ2-3|TRBV5-1
CASSLRGQGLDTQYF
TGCGCCAGCAGCTTACGCGGACAGGGCCTCGATACGCAGTATTTT
>TRBD2|NA|TRBJ2-3|TRBV3-1
CASSHSGSVDTQYF
TGTGCCAGCAGCCATAGCGGGAGTGTCGATACGCAGTATTTT
>TRBD1|many|TRBJ2-4|TRBV30
CAWSVGTGGAKNIQYF
TGTGCCTGGAGTGTCGGGACAGGGGGTGCCAAAAACATTCAGTACTTC
>TRBD2|many|TRBJ2-1|TRBV20-1
CSARGTTSARYSYNEQFF
TGCAGTGCTAGGGGGACCACTAGCGCCCGTTACTCCTACAATGAGCAGTTCTTC
>NA|few|TRBJ2-3|TRBV3-1
CASSPDPAGDTQYF
TGTGCCAGCAGCCCGGACCCTGCGGGAGATACGCAGTATTTT
>TRBD1|many|TRBJ2-3|TRBV19
CASSIRRDSFTDTQYF
TGTGCCAGTAGTATACGTCGGGACAGTTTCACAGATACGCAGTATTTT
>NA|few|TRBJ2-7|TRBV12-3/TRBV12-4
CASSDDPLTGQYF
TGTGCCAGCAGTGACGACCCCCTGACGGGGCAGTACTTC
>NA|many|TRBJ2-1|TRBV10-3
CAISGSGESSYNEQFF
TGTGCCATCAGTGGTTCAGGGGAGAGCTCCTACAATGAGCAGTTCTTC
>TRBD2|few|TRBJ2-1|TRBV5-1
CASSFGMTSGRNEQFF
TGCGCCAGCAGCTTCGGTATGACTAGCGGGAGGAATGAGCAGTTCTTC
>TRBD2|many|TRBJ2-1|TRBV29-1
CSVGGLARNEQFF
TGCAGCGTTGGGGGACTAGCTCGGAATGAGCAGTTCTTC
>NA|many|TRBJ1-1|TRBV27
CASSPLGARDTEAFF
TGTGCCAGCAGTCCCTTGGGGGCTAGGGACACTGAAGCTTTCTTT
>TRBD1|NA|TRBJ1-4|TRBV6-5
CASSWAGQGTREKLFF
TGTGCCAGCAGTTGGGCCGGACAGGGTACTCGGGAAAAACTGTTTTTT
>TRBD2|NA|TRBJ2-1|TRBV29-1
CSVDAAGARHNEQFF
TGCAGCGTTGACGCGGCGGGAGCCCGACACAATGAGCAGTTCTTC
>TRBD2|few|TRBJ2-3|TRBV5-6
CASTTERDYTDTQYF
TGTGCCAGCACCACGGAGCGGGACTACACAGATACGCAGTATTTT
>TRBD1|many|TRBJ2-1|TRBV5-1
CASSLYQRYRGPRSYNEQFF
TGCGCCAGCAGCCTTTACCAAAGATACAGGGGACCACGCTCCTACAATGAGCAGTTCTTC